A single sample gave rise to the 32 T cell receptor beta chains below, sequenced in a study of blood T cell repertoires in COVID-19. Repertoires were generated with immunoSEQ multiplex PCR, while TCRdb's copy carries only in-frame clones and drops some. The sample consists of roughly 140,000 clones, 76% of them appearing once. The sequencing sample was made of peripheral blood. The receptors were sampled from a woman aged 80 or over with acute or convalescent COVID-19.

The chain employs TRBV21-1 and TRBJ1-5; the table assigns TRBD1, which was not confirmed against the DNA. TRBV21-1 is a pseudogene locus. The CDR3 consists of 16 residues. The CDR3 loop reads CASSKLEGDSNQPQHF. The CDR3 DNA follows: TGTGCCAGCAGCAAGCTCGAGGGGGATAGCAATCAGCCCCAGCATTTT.

The DNA for the CDR3 is TGTGCCAGCAGTCTACAAGGACAGCTCGCCTACGAGCAGTACTTC. It codes for CASSLQGQLAYEQYF. V gene TRBV27 combines with J gene TRBJ2-7; weak D call: TRBD1 (6 bases). CDR1 and CDR2 from the germline V gene are MNHEY and SMNVEV (reference sequence). The CDR3 is 15 residues long. V was pared by 5 bases and J by 2 bases, with 16 bases between.

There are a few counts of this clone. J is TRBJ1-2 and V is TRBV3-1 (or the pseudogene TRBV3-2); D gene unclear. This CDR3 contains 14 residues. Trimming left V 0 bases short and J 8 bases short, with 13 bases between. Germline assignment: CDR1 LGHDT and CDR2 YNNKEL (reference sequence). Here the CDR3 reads CASSQDPGNLGYTF. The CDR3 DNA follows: TGTGCCAGCAGCCAAGATCCCGGGAATCTCGGCTACACCTTC.

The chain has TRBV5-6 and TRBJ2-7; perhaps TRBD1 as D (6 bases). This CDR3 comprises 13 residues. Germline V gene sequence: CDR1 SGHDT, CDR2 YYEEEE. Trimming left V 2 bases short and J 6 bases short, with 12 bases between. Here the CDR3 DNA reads TGTGCCAGCAGCTTACAGGGAAATCGCGAGCAGTACTTC. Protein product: CASSLQGNREQYF.

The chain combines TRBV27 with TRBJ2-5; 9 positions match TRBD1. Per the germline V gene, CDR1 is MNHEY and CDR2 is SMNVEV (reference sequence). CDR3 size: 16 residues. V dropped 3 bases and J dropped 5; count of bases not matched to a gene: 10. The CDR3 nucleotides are TGTGCCAGCAGTTTTAGTGCCGGACAGGGGAGCGAGACCCAGTACTTC. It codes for CASSFSAGQGSETQYF.

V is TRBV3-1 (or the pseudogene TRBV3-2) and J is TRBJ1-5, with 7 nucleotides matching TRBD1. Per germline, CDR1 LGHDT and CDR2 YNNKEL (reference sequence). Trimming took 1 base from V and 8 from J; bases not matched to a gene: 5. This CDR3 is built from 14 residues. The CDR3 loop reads CASSQGDSIKPQHF. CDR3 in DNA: TGTGCCAGCAGCCAAGGGGACAGCATTAAGCCCCAGCATTTT.

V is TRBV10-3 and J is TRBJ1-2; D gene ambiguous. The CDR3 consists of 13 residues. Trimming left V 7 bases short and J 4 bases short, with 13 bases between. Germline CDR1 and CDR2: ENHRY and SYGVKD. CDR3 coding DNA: TGTGCCATCATCGGCTCTCGGAGCTATGGCTACACCTTC. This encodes CAIIGSRSYGYTF.

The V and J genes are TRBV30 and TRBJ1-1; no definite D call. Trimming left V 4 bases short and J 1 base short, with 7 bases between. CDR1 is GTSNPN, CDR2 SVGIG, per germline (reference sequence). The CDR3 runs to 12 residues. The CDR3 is CAWNPGNTEAFF. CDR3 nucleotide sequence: TGTGCCTGGAATCCGGGGAACACTGAAGCTTTCTTT.

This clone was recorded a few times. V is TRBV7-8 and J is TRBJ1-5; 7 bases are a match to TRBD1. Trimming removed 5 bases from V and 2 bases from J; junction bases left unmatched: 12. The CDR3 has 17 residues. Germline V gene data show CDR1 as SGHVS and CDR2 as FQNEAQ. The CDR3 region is CASSQLAGGHGNQPQHF. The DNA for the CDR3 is TGTGCCAGCAGCCAGCTCGCAGGGGGGCATGGCAATCAGCCCCAGCATTTT.

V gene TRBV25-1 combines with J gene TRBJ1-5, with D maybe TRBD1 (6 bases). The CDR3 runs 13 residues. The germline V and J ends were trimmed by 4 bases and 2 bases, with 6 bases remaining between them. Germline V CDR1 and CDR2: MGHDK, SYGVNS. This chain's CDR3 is CASSGQGNQPQHF. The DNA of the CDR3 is TGTGCCAGCAGTGGACAGGGCAATCAGCCCCAGCATTTT.

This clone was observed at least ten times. The CDR3 sequence is CASSRYLEMNTEAFF. The CDR3 DNA reads TGTGCCAGCAGTAGATATCTCGAGATGAACACTGAAGCTTTCTTT. V usage is TRBV7-9 and J usage is TRBJ1-1; D is ambiguous. V shed 6 bases and J shed 0 bases, with 14 bases lying between them. The CDR3 extends over 15 amino acids. From germline, CDR1 is SEHNR and CDR2 FQNEAQ (reference sequence).

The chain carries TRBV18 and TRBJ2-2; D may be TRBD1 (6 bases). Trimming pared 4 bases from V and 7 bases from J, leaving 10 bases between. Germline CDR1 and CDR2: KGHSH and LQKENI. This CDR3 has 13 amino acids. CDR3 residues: CASSLQGDGELFF. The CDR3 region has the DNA TGTGCCAGCTCACTACAGGGTGACGGGGAGCTGTTTTTT.

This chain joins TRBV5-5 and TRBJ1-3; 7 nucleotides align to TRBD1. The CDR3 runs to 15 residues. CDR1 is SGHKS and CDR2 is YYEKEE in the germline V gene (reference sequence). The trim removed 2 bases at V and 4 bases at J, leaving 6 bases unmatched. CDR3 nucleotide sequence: TGTGCCAGCAGCTTCCGGGACAGAGGAGGAAACACCATATATTTT. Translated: CASSFRDRGGNTIYF.

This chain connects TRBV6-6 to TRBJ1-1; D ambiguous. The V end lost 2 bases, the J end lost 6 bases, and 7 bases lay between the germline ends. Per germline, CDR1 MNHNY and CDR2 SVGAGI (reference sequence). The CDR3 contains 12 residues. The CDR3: CASSYVTAEAFF. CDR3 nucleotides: TGTGCCAGCAGTTACGTAACGGCTGAAGCTTTCTTT.

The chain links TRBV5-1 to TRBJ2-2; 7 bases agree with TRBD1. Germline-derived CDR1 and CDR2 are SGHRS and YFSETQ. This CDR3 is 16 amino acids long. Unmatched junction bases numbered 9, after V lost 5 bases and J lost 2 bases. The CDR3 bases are TGCGCCAGCAGTACCCAAACAGGGGACAACACCGGGGAGCTGTTTTTT. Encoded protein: CASSTQTGDNTGELFF.

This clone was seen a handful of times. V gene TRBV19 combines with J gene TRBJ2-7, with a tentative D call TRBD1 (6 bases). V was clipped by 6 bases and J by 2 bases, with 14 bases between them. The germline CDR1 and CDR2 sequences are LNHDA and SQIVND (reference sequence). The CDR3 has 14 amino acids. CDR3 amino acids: CASRGGDITYEQYF. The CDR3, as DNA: TGTGCCAGTAGGGGTGGGGACATAACCTACGAGCAGTACTTC.

CDR3 in DNA: TGTGCCAGTAGTATGGGGGGACTAGCGGGAGGGGTTGAGCAGTTCTTC. This codes for CASSMGGLAGGVEQFF. The chain uses TRBV19 and TRBJ2-1; 16 bases line up with TRBD2. With V trimmed by 3 bases and J by 9 bases, 5 bases remained unmatched. Looked up from germline, CDR1 is LNHDA and CDR2 is SQIVND (reference sequence). The CDR3 runs 16 residues.

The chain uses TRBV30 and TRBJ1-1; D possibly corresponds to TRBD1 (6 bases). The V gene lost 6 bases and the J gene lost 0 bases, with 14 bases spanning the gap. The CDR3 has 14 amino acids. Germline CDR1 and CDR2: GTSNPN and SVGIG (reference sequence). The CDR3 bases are TGTGCCTGCAATGGACAGCGAATGAACACTGAAGCTTTCTTT. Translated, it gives CACNGQRMNTEAFF.

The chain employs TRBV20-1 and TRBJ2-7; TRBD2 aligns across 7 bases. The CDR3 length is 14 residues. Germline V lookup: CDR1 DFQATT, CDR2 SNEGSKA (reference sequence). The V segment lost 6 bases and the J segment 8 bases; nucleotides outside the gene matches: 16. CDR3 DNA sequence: TGCAGTGCCAGTTCTCTTGTTTGGGGAGGGAAGCAGTACTTC. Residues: CSASSLVWGGKQYF.

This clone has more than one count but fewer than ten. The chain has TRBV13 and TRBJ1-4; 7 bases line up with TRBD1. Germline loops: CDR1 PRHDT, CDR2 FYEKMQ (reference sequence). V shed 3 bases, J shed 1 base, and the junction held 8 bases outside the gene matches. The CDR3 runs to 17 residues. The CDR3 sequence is CASSLTTGEETNEKLFF. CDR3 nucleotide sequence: TGTGCCAGCAGCTTGACTACAGGGGAGGAAACTAATGAAAAACTGTTTTTT.

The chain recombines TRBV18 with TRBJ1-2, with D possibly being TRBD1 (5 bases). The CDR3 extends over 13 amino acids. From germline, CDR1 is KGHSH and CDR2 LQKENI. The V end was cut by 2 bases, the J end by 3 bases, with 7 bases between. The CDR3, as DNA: TGTGCCAGCTCACCAGCACAGGACTATGGCTACACCTTC. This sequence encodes CASSPAQDYGYTF.

CDR3 protein: CASSPHQGQVNTEAFF. In DNA, the CDR3 is TGTGCCAGCAGCCCCCATCAGGGGCAGGTGAACACTGAAGCTTTCTTT. The V call is TRBV4-2, the J call TRBJ1-1, with D perhaps TRBD1 (6 bases). The CDR3 runs to 16 residues. Germline CDR1 LGHNA, CDR2 YNFKEQ. V gave up 4 bases and J gave up 0 bases, with 15 bases separating them.

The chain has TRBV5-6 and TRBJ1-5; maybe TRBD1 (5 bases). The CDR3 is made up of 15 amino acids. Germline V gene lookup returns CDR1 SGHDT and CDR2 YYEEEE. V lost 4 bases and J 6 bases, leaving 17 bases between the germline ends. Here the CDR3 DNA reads TGTGCCAGCAGCCCCGGGACGGCCGGGGGTCAGCCCCAGCATTTT. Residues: CASSPGTAGGQPQHF.

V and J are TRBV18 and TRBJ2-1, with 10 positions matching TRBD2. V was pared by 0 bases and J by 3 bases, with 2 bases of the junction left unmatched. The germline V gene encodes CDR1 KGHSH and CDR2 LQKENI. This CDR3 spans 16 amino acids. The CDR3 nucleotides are TGTGCCAGCTCACCACCCGGGACTAGCGACTACAATGAGCAGTTCTTC. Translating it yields CASSPPGTSDYNEQFF.

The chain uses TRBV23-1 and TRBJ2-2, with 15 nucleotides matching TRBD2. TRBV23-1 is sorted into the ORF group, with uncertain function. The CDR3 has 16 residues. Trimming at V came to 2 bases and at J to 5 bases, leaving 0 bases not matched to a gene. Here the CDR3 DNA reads TGCGCCAGCAGTCAAGGACTAGCGGGAGGGACCGGGGAGCTGTTTTTT. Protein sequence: CASSQGLAGGTGELFF.

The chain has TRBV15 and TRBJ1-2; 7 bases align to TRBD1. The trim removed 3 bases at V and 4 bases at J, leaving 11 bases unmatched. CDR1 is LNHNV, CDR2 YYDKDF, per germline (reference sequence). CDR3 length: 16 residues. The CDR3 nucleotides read TGTGCCACCAGCAGTCGGAACGGGACAGTCAGCTATGGCTACACCTTC. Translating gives CATSSRNGTVSYGYTF.

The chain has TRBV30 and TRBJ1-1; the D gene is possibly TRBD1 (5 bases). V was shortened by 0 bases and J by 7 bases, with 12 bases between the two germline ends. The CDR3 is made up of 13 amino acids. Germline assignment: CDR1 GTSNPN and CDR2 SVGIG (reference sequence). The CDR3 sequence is CAWSVSTQGEAFF. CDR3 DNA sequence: TGTGCCTGGAGTGTAAGCACCCAGGGTGAAGCTTTCTTT. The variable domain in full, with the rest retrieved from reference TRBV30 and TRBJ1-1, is SQTIHQWPATLVQPVGSPLSLECTVEGTSNPNLYWYRQAAGRGLQLLFYSVGIGQISSEVPQNLSASRPQDRQFILSSKKLLLSDSGFYLCAWSVSTQGEAFFGQGTRLTVV.

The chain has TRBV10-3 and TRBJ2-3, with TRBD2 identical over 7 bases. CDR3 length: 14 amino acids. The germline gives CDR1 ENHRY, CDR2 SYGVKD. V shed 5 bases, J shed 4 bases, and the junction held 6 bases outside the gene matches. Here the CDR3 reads CAISSGTGADTQYF. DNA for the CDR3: TGTGCCATCAGTAGCGGGACTGGGGCAGATACGCAGTATTTT.

CDR3 protein: CASSVARVGSPLHF. For the CDR3, the DNA is TGTGCCAGCAGTGTTGCGAGGGTCGGTTCACCCCTCCACTTT. The rearrangement links TRBV2 to TRBJ1-6; D gene unclear. The length of the CDR3 is 14 residues. The ends were cut back, 4 bases at V and 9 bases at J, with 13 bases in the middle. Germline V CDR1 and CDR2: SNHLY, FYNNEI.

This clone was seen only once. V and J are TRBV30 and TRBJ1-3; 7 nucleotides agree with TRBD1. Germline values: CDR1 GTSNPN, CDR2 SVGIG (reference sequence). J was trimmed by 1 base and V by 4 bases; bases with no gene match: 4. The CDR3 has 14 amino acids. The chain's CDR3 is CAWTRQGSGNTIYF. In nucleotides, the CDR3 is TGTGCCTGGACCAGACAGGGATCTGGAAACACCATATATTTT.

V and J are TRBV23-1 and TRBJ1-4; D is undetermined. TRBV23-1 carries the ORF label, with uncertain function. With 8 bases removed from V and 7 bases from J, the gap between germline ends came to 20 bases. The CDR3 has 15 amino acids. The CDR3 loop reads CASVLARELGEKLFF. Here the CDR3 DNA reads TGCGCCAGCGTATTGGCGAGGGAGCTCGGTGAAAAACTGTTTTTT.

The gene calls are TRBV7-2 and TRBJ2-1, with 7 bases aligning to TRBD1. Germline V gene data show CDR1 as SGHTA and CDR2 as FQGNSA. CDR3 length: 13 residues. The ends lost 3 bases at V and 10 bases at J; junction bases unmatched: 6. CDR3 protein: CASSLDRFREQFF. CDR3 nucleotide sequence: TGTGCCAGCAGCTTGGACAGGTTTCGGGAGCAGTTCTTC.